This entry is about one T cell receptor beta chain. Trimming cost V 2 bases and J 4 bases, with 5 bases left between them. This CDR3 contains 11 residues. Germline assignment: CDR1 DFQATT and CDR2 SNEGSKA (reference sequence). RNA amounts of about 0.5 to 1 ug underwent reverse transcription with random hexamers. TCRdb processed the immunoSEQ multiplex PCR reads anew with MiXCR; each CDR3 protein has one entry. The sample includes around 160,000 distinct CDR3 sequences, around 95% of them seen just once. This sample stems from a study of CD8 T cells in Susac syndrome. The clonotype was recovered from a human donor in good health. The rearrangement joins TRBV20-1 to TRBJ2-5; D might be TRBD1 (5 bases). The sequenced sample was CD4+ T cells from PBMCs. The CDR3 protein is CSARQGETQYF. CDR3 coding DNA: TGCAGTGCTAGACAGGGAGAGACCCAGTACTTC.